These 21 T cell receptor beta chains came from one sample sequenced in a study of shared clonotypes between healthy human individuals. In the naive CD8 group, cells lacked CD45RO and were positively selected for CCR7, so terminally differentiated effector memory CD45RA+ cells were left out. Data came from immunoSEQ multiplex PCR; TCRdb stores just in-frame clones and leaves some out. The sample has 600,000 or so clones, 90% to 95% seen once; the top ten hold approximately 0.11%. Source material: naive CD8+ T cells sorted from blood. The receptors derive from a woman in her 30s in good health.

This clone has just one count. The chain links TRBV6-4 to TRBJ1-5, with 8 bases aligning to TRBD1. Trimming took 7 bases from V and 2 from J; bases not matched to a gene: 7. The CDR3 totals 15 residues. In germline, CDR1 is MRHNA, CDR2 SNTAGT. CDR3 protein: CASTDREVGNQPQHF. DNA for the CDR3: TGTGCCAGCACGGACAGGGAGGTCGGCAATCAGCCCCAGCATTTT.

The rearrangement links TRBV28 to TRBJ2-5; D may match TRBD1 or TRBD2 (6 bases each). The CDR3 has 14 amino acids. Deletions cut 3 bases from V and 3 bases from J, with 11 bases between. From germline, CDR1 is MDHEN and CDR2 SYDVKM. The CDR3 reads CASSLGGVKETQYF. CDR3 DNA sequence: TGTGCCAGCAGTTTGGGGGGCGTAAAAGAGACCCAGTACTTC.

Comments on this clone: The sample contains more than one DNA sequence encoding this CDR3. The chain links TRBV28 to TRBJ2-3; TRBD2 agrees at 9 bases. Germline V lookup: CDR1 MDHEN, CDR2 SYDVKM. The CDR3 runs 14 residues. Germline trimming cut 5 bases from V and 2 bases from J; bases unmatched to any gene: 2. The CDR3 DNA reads TGTGCCAGCAGTCTAGCGGGGCCCACAGATACGCAGTATTTT. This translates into CASSLAGPTDTQYF.

The CDR3 here is CASSLVSGSWADTQYF. The DNA for the CDR3 is TGTGCCAGCAGCTTAGTAAGCGGGAGTTGGGCAGATACGCAGTATTTT. The chain recombines TRBV5-6 with TRBJ2-3; TRBD2 matches at 8 bases. CDR1 is SGHDT, CDR2 YYEEEE, per germline. Germline trimming cut 2 bases from V and 4 bases from J; bases unmatched to any gene: 9. This CDR3 region has 16 residues.

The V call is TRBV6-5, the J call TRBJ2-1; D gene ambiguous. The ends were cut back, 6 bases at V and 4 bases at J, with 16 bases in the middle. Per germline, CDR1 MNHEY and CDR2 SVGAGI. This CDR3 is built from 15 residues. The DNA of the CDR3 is TGTGCCAGCAGCCCCTTACCACTGGGTTACAATGAGCAGTTCTTC. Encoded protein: CASSPLPLGYNEQFF.

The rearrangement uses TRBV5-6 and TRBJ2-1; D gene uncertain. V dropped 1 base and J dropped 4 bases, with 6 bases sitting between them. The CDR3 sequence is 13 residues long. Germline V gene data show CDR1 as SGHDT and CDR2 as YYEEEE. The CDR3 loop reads CASSLLAYNEQFF. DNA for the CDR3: TGTGCCAGCAGCTTGCTGGCGTACAATGAGCAGTTCTTC.

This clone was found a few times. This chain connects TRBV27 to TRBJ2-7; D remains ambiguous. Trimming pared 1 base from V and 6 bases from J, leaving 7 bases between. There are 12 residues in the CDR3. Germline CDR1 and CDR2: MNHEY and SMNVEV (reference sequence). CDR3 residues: CASSLFGTEQYF. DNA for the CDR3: TGTGCCAGCAGTTTATTCGGTACCGAGCAGTACTTC.

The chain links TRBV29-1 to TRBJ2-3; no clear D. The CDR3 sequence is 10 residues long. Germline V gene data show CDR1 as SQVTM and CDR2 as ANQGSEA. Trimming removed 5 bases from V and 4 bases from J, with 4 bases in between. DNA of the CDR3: TGCAGCGTTAAGCCAGATACGCAGTATTTT. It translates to CSVKPDTQYF.

The CDR3 loop is CASRPTWPNEQFF. As DNA, the CDR3 is TGTGCCAGCAGACCGACCTGGCCCAATGAGCAGTTCTTC. The gene calls are TRBV28 and TRBJ2-1; D gene uncertain. The CDR3 runs to 13 residues. Germline values: CDR1 MDHEN, CDR2 SYDVKM. V was pared by 6 bases and J by 6 bases, with 12 bases between.

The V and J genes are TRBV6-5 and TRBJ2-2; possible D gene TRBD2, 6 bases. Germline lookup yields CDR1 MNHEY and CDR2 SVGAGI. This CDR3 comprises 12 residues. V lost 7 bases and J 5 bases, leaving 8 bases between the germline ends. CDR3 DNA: TGTGCCAGCATTGCGGGGACCGGGGAGCTGTTTTTT. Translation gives CASIAGTGELFF.

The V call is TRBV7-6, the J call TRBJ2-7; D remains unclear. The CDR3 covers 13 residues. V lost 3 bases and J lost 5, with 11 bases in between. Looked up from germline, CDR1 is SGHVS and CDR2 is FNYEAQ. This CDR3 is CASSFTRSHEQYF. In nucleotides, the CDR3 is TGTGCCAGCAGCTTTACGCGGTCCCACGAGCAGTACTTC.

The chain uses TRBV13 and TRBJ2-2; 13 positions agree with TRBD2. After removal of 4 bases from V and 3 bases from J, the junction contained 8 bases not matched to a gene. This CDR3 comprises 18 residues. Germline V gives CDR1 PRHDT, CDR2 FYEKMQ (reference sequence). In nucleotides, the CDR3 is TGTGCCAGCAGCTCAGCCGGGACTAGCGGGAAGTACACCGGGGAGCTGTTTTTT. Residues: CASSSAGTSGKYTGELFF.

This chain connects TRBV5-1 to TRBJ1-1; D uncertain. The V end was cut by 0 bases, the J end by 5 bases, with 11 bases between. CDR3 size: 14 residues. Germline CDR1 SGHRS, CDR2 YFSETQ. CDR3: CASSLEAGSTEAFF. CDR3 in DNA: TGCGCCAGCAGCTTGGAAGCGGGTAGTACTGAAGCTTTCTTT.

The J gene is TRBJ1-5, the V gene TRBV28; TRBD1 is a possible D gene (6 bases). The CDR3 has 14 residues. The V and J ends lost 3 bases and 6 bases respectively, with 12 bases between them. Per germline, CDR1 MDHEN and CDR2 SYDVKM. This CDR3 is CASSFWQGFQPQHF. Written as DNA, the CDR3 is TGTGCCAGCAGTTTCTGGCAGGGGTTTCAGCCCCAGCATTTT.

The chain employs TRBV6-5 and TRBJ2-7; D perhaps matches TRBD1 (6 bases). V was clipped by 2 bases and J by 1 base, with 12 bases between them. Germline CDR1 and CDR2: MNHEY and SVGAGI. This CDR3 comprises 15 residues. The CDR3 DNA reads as TGTGCCAGCAGTTACAGTCGGGACACTTCCTACGAGCAGTACTTC. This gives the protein CASSYSRDTSYEQYF.

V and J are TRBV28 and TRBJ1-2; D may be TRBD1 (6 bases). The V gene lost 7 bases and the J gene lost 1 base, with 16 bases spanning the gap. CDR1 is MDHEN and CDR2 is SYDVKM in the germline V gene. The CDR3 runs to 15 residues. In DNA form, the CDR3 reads TGTGCCAGCACGAAAACAGGGTCCCTTAACTATGGCTACACCTTC. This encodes CASTKTGSLNYGYTF.

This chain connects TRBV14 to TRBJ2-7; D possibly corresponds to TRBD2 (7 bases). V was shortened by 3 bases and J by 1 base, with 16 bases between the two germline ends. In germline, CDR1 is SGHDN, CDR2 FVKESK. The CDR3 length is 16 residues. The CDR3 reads CASSHRRGGRSYEQYF. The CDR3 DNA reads TGTGCCAGCAGCCATCGAAGGGGGGGACGGTCCTACGAGCAGTACTTC.

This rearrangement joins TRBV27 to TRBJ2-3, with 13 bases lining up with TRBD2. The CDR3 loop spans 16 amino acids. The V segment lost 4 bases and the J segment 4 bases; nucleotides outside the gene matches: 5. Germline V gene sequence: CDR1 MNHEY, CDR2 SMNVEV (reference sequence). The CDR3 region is CASSSWTSGSSDTQYF. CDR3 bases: TGTGCCAGCAGTTCCTGGACTAGCGGGAGCTCAGATACGCAGTATTTT.

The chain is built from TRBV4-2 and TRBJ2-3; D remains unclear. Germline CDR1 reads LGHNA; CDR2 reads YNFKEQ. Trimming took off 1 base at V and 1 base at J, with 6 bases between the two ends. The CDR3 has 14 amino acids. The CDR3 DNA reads TGTGCCAGCAGCCAAGTCGGTCGCACAGATACGCAGTATTTT. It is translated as CASSQVGRTDTQYF.

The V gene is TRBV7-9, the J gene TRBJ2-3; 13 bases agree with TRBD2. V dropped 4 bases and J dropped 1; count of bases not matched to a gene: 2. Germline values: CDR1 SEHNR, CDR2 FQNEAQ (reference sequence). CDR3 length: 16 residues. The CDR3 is CASSYGLAGGTDTQYF. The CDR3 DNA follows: TGTGCCAGCAGCTACGGACTAGCGGGAGGCACAGATACGCAGTATTTT.

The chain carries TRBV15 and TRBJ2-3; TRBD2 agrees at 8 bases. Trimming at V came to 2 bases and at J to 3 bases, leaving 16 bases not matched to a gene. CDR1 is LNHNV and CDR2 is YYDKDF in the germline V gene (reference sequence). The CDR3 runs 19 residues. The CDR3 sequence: CATSRLAPLYGRVTDTQYF. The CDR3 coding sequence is TGTGCCACCAGCAGATTGGCCCCTCTCTACGGGAGGGTGACAGATACGCAGTATTTT.